This record concerns one TCR beta chain sequence. This sample was included in a study of blood T cell repertoires in COVID-19. Study-wide background: COVID-19 samples, acute and convalescent, were from the United States, Italy and Spain. Sample material is recorded as cDNA or gDNA derived from T cells, B-cell-depleted T cells, or PBMCs.

Per the authors' pipeline: Reference gene primer amplification gave nucleated cell count estimates. The table came from immunoSEQ multiplex PCR; TCRdb's copy has only in-frame clones and leaves some out. The DNA was the basis for D and trimming; V, J and clone size are from that table. The sample records roughly 180,000 clones, roughly 88% being singletons. The length of the CDR3 is 19 residues. Participant-given clinical history determined each cohort assignment. The source of this sequence is a woman younger than 45 who had recovered from COVID-19. Material: PBMCs or T cells enriched from blood (not recorded which). The chain couples TRBV21-1 to TRBJ2-1; the DNA was not used to check the table's D call, TRBD2. TRBV21-1 is marked as a pseudogene. The CDR3 DNA reads TGTGCCAGCAGCAAAGGGTGCTGGAAGCGGGCCTGCTCCTACAATGAGCAGTTCTTC. Residues: CASSKGCWKRACSYNEQFF.